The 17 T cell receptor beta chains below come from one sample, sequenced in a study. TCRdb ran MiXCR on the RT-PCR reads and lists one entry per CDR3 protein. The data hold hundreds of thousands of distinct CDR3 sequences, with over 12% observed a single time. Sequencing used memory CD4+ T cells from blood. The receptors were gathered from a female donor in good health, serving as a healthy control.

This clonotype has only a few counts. The CDR3 loop is CASSPTNILKRWTQYF. The CDR3 DNA is TGTGCCAGCAGTCCGACGAATATACTAAAGAGGTGGACCCAGTACTTC. The chain carries TRBV6-2 or TRBV6-3 and TRBJ2-5; D is undetermined. V dropped 5 bases and J dropped 7 bases, with 23 bases sitting between them. CDR3 length equals 16 residues. Germline V gene data show CDR1 as MNHEY and CDR2 as SVGEGT.

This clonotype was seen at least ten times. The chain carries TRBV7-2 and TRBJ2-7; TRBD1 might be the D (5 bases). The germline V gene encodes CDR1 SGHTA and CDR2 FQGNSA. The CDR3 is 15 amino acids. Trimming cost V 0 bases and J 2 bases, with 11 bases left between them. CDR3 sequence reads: CASSLARAPTYEQYF. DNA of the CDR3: TGTGCCAGCAGCTTAGCCAGGGCGCCAACCTACGAGCAGTACTTC.

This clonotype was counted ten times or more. The CDR3 DNA follows: TGTGCCATCAGTGAGTGGGCGGGGGGGCAAGGAGATACGCAGTATTTT. Translating it yields CAISEWAGGQGDTQYF. The chain joins TRBV10-3 to TRBJ2-3; TRBD2 matches 9 bases. Trimming cost V 1 base and J 5 bases; bases outside gene matches: 7. This CDR3 is 16 amino acids long. CDR1 ENHRY and CDR2 SYGVKD come from the germline V gene.

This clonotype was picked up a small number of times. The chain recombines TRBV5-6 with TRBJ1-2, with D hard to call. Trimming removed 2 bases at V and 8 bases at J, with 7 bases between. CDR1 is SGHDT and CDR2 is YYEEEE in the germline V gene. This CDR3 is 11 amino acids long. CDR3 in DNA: TGTGCCAGCAGCTTCCAAGGGGGCTACACCTTC. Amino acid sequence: CASSFQGGYTF.

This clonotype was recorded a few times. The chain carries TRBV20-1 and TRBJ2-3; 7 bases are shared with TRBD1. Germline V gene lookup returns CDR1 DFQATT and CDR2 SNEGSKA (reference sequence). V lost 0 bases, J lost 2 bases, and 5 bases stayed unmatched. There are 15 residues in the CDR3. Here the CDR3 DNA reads TGCAGTGCTAGAGACCGGGACAGATACACAGATACGCAGTATTTT. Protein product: CSARDRDRYTDTQYF.

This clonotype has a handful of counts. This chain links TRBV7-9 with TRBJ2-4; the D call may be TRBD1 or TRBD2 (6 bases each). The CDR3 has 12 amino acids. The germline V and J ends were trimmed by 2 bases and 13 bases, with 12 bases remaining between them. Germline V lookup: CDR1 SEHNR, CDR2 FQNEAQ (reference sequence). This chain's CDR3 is CASSLWTGAQYF. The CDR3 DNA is TGTGCCAGCAGCTTATGGACGGGGGCCCAGTACTTC.

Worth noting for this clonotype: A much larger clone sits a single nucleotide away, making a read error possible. The CDR3 here is CAIRSSGFGNKQFF. The CDR3 region has the DNA TGTGCCATCAGGAGTAGTGGTTTTGGAAATAAGCAGTTCTTC. The chain recombines TRBV10-3 with TRBJ2-1; D gene ambiguous. The CDR3 spans 14 residues. CDR1 and CDR2 (germline): ENHRY, SYGVKD. V lost 6 bases and J lost 11, with 20 bases in between.

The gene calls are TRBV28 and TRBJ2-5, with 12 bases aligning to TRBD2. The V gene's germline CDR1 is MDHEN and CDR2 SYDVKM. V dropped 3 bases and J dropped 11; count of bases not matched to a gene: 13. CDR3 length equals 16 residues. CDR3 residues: CASSLQGLAGSNEQYF. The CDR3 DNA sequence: TGTGCCAGCAGTTTGCAAGGACTAGCGGGAAGTAATGAGCAGTACTTC.

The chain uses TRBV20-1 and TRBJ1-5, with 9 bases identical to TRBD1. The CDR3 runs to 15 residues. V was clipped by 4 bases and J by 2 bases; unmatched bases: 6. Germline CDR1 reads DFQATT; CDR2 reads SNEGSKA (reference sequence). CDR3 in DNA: TGCAGTGCTACGGACAGGGGCCTGGGCAATCAGCCCCAGCATTTT. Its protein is CSATDRGLGNQPQHF.

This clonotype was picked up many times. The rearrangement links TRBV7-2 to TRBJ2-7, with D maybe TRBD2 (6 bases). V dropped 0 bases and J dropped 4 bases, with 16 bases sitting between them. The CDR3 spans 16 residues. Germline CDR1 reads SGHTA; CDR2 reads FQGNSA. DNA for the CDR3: TGTGCCAGCAGCTTAGCGGGGATGGGACTTTTGTACGAGCAGTACTTC. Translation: CASSLAGMGLLYEQYF.

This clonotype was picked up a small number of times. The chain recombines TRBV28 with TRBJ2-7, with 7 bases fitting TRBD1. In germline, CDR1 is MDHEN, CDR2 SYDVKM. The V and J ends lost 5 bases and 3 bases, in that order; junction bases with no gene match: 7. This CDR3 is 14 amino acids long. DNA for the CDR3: TGTGCCAGCAGTCCCTGGGACAGTTTCTACGAGCAGTACTTC. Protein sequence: CASSPWDSFYEQYF.

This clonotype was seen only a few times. DNA for the CDR3: TGCAGCGTTGCCAGGGAATACACTGAAGCTTTCTTT. As protein: CSVAREYTEAFF. The rearrangement links TRBV29-1 to TRBJ1-1, with D perhaps matching TRBD1 (5 bases). V dropped 4 bases and J dropped 3 bases, with 9 bases sitting between them. The CDR3 has 12 amino acids. Germline CDR1 is SQVTM and CDR2 is ANQGSEA.

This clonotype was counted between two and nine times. CDR3 sequence: CASVGTRNNEQFF. CDR3 sequence (DNA): TGTGCCAGCGTTGGGACTAGGAACAATGAGCAGTTCTTC. The chain uses TRBV3-1 and TRBJ2-1; 8 bases map to TRBD2. From germline, CDR1 is LGHDT and CDR2 YNNKEL (reference sequence). CDR3 size: 13 residues. Germline trimming cut 8 bases from V and 5 bases from J; bases unmatched to any gene: 5.

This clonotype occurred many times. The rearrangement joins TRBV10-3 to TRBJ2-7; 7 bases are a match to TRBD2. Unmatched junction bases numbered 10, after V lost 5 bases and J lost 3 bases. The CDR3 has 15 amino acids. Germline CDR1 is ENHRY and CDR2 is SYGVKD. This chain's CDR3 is CAISTSSGDYYEQYF. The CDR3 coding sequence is TGTGCCATCAGTACCTCTAGCGGAGACTACTACGAGCAGTACTTC.

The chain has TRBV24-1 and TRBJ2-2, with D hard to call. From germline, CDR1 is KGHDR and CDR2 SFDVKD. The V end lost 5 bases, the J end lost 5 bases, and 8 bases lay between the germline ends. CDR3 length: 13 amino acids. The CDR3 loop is CATSVMGTGELFF. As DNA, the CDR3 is TGTGCCACCAGTGTCATGGGGACCGGGGAGCTGTTTTTT.

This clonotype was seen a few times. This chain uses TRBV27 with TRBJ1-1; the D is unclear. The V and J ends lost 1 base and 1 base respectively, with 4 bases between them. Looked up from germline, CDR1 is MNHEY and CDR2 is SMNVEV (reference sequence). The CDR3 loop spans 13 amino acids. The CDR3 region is CASSLWPNTEAFF. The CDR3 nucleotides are TGTGCCAGCAGTTTATGGCCGAACACTGAAGCTTTCTTT.

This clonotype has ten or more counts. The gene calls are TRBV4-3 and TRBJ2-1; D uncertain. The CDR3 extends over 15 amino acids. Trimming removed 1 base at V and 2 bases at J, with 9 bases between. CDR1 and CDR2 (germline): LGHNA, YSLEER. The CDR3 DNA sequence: TGCGCCAGCAGCCAAGCTCTATTGGCCTACAATGAGCAGTTCTTC. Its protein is CASSQALLAYNEQFF.